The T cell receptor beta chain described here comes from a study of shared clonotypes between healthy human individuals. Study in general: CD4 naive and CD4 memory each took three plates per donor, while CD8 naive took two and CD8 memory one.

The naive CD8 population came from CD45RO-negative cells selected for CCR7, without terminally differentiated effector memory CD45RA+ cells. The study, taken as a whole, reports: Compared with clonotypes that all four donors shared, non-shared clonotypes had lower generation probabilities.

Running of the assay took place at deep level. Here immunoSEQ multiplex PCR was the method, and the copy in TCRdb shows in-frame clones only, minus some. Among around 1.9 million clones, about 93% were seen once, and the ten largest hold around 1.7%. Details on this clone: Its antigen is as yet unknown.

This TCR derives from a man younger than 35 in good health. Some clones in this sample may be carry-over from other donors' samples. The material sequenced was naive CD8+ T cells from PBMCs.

The CDR3 DNA is TGTGCCAGCAGCTTCCCGGGTCCTCACAATGAGCAGTTCTTC. Translation: CASSFPGPHNEQFF. The rearrangement uses TRBV7-9 and TRBJ2-1; no definite D call. Trimming cost V 3 bases and J 5 bases, with 11 bases left between them. The CDR3 length is 14 residues. CDR1 and CDR2 (germline): SEHNR, FQNEAQ (reference sequence).